One and the same sample provided the 9 T cell receptor beta chains below, sequenced in a study of T cell responses to AZD1222 COVID-19 vaccine. Profiled with immunoSEQ multiplex PCR; TCRdb holds only in-frame clones, not every one. Among approximately 150,000 clones listed, roughly nine tenths were seen once. The sample in question was peripheral blood, obtained 28 days after the second AZD1222 dose. The receptors shown here come from an adult who received the AZD1222 COVID-19 vaccine.

This clone was found once. The CDR3 DNA sequence: TGCAGCGTTGAAGACGGCTGGCAGACCTTC. Its protein is CSVEDGWQTF. The genes are TRBV29-1 and TRBJ1-2, with D hard to call. Germline V lookup: CDR1 SQVTM, CDR2 ANQGSEA. The CDR3 has 10 residues. Trimming stripped 0 bases from V and 14 bases from J, with 10 bases between.

The chain recombines TRBV27 with TRBJ1-5; possibly TRBD1 for D (6 bases). The V gene lost 5 bases and the J gene lost 3 bases, with 11 bases spanning the gap. Germline V lookup: CDR1 MNHEY, CDR2 SMNVEV (reference sequence). The CDR3 totals 14 residues. Here the CDR3 reads CASSVGGLNQPQHF. CDR3 sequence (DNA): TGTGCCAGCAGTGTGGGGGGCCTCAATCAGCCCCAGCATTTT.

V is TRBV5-1 and J is TRBJ1-2, with TRBD1 as a possible D gene (5 bases). The CDR3 is 13 amino acids. Germline CDR1 reads SGHRS; CDR2 reads YFSETQ. The germline V and J ends were trimmed by 0 bases and 5 bases, with 8 bases remaining between them. This chain's CDR3 is CASSLETVYGYTF. The CDR3 coding sequence is TGCGCCAGCAGCTTGGAGACAGTATATGGCTACACCTTC.

This chain joins TRBV19 and TRBJ1-5; no clear D gene. The germline V gene has CDR1 LNHDA and CDR2 SQIVND (reference sequence). V lost 7 bases to trimming and J lost 6 bases, with 16 bases between them. This CDR3 is 14 amino acids long. In DNA form, the CDR3 reads TGTGCCAGTACCTCGGGCCTCACGGGTCAGCCCCAGCATTTT. This codes for CASTSGLTGQPQHF.

V gene TRBV4-2 combines with J gene TRBJ2-4, with D possibly TRBD1 on 5 matching bases. The CDR3 spans 18 residues. V was cut by 0 bases and J by 0 bases, with 15 bases left in between. Per the germline V gene, CDR1 is LGHNA and CDR2 is YNFKEQ. CDR3 coding DNA: TGTGCCAGCAGCCAAGATCTTGGCAGGGCCCTAGCCAAAAACATTCAGTACTTC. Protein sequence: CASSQDLGRALAKNIQYF.

This clone came up a few times. The chain links TRBV6-5 to TRBJ1-6; D unresolved. The CDR3 extends over 14 amino acids. Trimming left V 2 bases short and J 8 bases short, with 10 bases between. Germline-derived CDR1 and CDR2 are MNHEY and SVGAGI. This CDR3 reads CASSYDGSDSPLHF. In DNA, the CDR3 is TGTGCCAGCAGTTACGATGGGTCGGATTCACCCCTCCACTTT.

The genes are TRBV7-3 and TRBJ2-1; possible D gene TRBD1, 6 bases. Germline V gives CDR1 SGHTA, CDR2 FQGTGA. V gave up 5 bases and J gave up 0 bases, with 11 bases separating them. The CDR3 is made up of 15 amino acids. CDR3 loop: CASSLNRASYNEQFF. In nucleotides, the CDR3 is TGTGCCAGCAGCCTGAACAGGGCCTCCTACAATGAGCAGTTCTTC.

The chain links TRBV29-1 to TRBJ1-2; a possible D gene is TRBD1 (6 bases). V was clipped by 3 bases and J by 7 bases, with 6 bases between them. Per germline, CDR1 SQVTM and CDR2 ANQGSEA. CDR3 length equals 10 residues. In DNA form, the CDR3 reads TGCAGCGTTGACAGGGGTGGCTACACCTTC. Protein: CSVDRGGYTF.

The CDR3 bases are TGTGCCACCAGCAGAGGACGGACAGGGAAAAACATTCAGTACTTC. This sequence encodes CATSRGRTGKNIQYF. The chain carries TRBV15 and TRBJ2-4; 8 nucleotides agree with TRBD1. The CDR3 length is 15 residues. V lost 1 base to trimming and J lost 4 bases; unmatched junction nucleotides: 3. The V gene's germline CDR1 is LNHNV and CDR2 YYDKDF (reference sequence).